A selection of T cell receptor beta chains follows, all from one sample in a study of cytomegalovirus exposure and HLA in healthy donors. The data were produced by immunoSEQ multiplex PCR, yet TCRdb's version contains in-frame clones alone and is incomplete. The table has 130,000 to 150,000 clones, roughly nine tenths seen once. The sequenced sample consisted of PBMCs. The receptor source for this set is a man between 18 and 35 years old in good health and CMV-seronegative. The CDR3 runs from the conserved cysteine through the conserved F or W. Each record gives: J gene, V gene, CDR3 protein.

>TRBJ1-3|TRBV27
CASSSAGVGNTIYF
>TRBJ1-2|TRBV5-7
CASSREDRGLYGYTF
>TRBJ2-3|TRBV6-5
CASKSLRGSTDTQYF
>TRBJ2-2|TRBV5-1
CASSLHPGTGVTGELFF
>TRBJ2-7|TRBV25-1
CASSESGNWAEQYF
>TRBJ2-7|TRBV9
CASSIGDGAYEQYF
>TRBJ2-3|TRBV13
CASSSSGTTSTDTQYF
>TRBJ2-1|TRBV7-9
CASSPQGVGEQFF
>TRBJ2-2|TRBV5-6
CASSLYGMDGELFF
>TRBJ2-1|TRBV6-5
CASSMREDGLDEQFF
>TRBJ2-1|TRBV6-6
CASRPGQGFNEQFF
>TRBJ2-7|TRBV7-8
CASSYIAGPSYEQYF
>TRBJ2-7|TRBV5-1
CASSFSGALEDEQYF
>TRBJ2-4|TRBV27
CASSLGHTSNIQYF
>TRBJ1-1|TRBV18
CASSLGQGATEAFF
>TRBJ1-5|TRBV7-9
CASSWEGNQPQHF
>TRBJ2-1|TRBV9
CASSVLAGESYNEQFF
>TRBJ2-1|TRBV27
CASSLFYLGRGYNEQFF
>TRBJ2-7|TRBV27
CASSPGVTYEQYF
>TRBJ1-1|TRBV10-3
CAISERQGVAEAFF
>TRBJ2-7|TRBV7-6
CASSPGQGGYEQYF
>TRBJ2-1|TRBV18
CASSIDRVGNEQFF
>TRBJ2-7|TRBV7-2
CASSSFGTPNPYEQYF
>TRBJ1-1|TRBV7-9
CASRATGNTEAFF
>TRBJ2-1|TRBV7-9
CASSHTGLADEQFF
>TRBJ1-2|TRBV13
CASSLAGQGANYGYTF
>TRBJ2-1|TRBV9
CASSGAGTGNEQFF
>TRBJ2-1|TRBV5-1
CASSLAEKTPGEDEQFF
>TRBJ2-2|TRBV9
CASSVSSGSTGELFF
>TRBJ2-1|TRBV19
CASSIIVAPHAYNEQFF
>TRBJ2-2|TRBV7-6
CASSRWGGRSDTGELFF
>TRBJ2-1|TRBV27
CASSWTSGGYNEQFF
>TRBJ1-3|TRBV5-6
CASSLYRNTIYF
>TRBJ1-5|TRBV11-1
CASSQDIDQPQHF
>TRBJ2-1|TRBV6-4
CASSDSTRGVDEQFF
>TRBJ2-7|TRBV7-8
CASSLGLGAGEQYF
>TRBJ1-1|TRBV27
CASSLIPRNTEAFF
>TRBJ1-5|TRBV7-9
CASSLFGGSNQPQHF
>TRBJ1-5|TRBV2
CASGTGGPSNQPQHF
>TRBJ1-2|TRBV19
CASSIAGVYGYTF
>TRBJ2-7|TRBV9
CASSPEGDHREQYF
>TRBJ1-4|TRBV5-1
CASSFLGEPGLEKLFF
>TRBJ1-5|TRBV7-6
CASSSDRDQPQHF
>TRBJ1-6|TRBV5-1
CASSLATGGKNSPLHF
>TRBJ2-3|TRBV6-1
CASGTSGGADTQYF
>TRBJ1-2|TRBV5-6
CASSPVGHSYGYTF
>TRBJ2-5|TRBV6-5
CASTMSGGVQETQYF
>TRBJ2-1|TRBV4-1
CASSRPGHQTYNEQFF
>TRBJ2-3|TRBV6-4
CASSRTDIGTDTQYF
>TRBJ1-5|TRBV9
CASSGDRGGNQPQHF
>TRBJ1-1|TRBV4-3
CASSQDEGFGAFF
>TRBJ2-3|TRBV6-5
CASSTAGPDTQYF
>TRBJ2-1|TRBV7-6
CASSVDRYNEQFF
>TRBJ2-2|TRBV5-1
CASSQGTPNTGELFF
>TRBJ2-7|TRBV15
CATSRDLSYEQYF